This TCR beta chain was observed in a study of shared clonotypes between healthy human individuals. Study at large: Donors were a couple of women and three men aged 18 to 49. Each donor had three CD4 naive, three CD4 memory, two CD8 naive and one CD8 memory plate. Study-wide results and caveats: The study drew on few donors, limiting represented genetic and exposure-history diversity.

This clone came up once. Its specificity is not known. CD4+ cell separation produced CD45RA+ naive and CD45RA-negative memory subsets. Profiled with immunoSEQ multiplex PCR; TCRdb holds only in-frame clones, not every one. This sample has about 1 million clones, with around 74% found just once. The TCR comes from a man between 18 and 35 years old in good health. Sequencing was done on a sample of memory CD4+ T cells sorted from blood. Subset denoted: CD45RA-negative fraction.

The CDR3 bases are TGCGCCAGCAGCGGGAAGGGGTATGGCTACACCTTC. Translated: CASSGKGYGYTF. The genes are TRBV10-1 and TRBJ1-2, with D possibly matching TRBD1 (5 bases). Per germline, CDR1 WNHNN and CDR2 SYGVQD (reference sequence). The CDR3 covers 12 residues. The germline V and J ends were trimmed by 6 bases and 5 bases, with 10 bases remaining between them.